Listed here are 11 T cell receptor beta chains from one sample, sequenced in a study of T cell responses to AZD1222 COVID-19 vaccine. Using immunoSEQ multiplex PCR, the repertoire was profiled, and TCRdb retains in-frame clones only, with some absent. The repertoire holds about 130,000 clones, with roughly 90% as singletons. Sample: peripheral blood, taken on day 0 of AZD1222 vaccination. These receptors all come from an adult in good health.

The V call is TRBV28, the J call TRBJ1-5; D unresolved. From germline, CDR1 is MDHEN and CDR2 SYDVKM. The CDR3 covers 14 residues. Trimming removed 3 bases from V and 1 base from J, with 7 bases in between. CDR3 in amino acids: CASSFGLSNQPQHF. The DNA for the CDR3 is TGTGCCAGCAGTTTTGGATTGAGCAATCAGCCCCAGCATTTT.

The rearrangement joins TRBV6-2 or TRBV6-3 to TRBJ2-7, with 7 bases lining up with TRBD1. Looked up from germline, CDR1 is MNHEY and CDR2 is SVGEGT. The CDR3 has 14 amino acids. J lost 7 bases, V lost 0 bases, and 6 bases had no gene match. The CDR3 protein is CASSYSNRGREQYF. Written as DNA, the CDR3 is TGTGCCAGCAGTTACTCGAACAGGGGCCGGGAGCAGTACTTC.

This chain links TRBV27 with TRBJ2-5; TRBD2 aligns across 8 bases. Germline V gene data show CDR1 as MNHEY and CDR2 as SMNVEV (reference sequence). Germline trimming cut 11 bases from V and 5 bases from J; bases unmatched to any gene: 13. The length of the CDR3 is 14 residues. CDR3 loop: CAGPRVGRVETQYF. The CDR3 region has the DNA TGTGCCGGACCCAGGGTCGGGAGGGTGGAGACCCAGTACTTC.

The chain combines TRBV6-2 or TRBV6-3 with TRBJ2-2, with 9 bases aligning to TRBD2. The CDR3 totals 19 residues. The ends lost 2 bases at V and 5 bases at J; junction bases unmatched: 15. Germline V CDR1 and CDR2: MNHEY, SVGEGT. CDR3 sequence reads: CASSYDPLGAGGSTGELFF. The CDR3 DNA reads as TGTGCCAGCAGTTACGATCCCCTTGGAGCGGGGGGCAGTACCGGGGAGCTGTTTTTT.

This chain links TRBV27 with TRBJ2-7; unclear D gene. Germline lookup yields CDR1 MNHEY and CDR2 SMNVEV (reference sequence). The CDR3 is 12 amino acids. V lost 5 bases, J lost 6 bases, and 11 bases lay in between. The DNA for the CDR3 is TGTGCCAGCAGTCCGGCCCTTGGCGAGCAGTACTTC. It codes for CASSPALGEQYF.

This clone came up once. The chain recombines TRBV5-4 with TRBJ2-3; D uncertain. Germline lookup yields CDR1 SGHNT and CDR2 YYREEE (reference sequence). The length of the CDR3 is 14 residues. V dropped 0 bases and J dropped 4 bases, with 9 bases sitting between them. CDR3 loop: CASSLGFSADTQYF. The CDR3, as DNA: TGTGCCAGCAGCTTGGGATTTTCAGCAGATACGCAGTATTTT.

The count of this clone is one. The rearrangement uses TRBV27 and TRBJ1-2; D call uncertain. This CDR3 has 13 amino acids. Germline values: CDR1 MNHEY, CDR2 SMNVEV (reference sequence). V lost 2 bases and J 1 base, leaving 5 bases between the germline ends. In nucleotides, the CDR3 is TGTGCCAGCAGTTTAAGACTTAACTATGGCTACACCTTC. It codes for CASSLRLNYGYTF.

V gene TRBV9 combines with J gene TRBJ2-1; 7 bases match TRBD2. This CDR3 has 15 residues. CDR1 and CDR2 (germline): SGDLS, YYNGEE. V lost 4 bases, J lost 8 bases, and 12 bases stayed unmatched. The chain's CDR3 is CASSRPSGLFHEQFF. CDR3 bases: TGTGCCAGCAGCCGCCCTAGCGGCCTCTTCCATGAGCAGTTCTTC.

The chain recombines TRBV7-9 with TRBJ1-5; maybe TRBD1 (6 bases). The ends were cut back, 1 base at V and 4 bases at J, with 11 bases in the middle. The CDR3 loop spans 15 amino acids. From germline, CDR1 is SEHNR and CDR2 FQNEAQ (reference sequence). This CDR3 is CASSLEGGRNQPQHF. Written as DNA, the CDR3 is TGTGCCAGCAGCTTAGAGGGGGGGAGGAATCAGCCCCAGCATTTT.

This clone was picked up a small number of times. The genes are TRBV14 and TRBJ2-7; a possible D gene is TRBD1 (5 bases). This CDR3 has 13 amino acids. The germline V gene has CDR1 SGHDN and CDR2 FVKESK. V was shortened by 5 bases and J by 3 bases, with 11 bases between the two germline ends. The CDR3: CASSDNRNYEQYF. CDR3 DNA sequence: TGTGCCAGCAGCGATAACAGGAACTACGAGCAGTACTTC.

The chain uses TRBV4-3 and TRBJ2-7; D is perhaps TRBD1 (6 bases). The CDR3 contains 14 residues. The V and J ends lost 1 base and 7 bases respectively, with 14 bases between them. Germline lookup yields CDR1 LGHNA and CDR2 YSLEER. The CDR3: CASSQVQGWREQYF. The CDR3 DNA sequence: TGCGCCAGCAGCCAAGTACAGGGCTGGAGGGAGCAGTACTTC.